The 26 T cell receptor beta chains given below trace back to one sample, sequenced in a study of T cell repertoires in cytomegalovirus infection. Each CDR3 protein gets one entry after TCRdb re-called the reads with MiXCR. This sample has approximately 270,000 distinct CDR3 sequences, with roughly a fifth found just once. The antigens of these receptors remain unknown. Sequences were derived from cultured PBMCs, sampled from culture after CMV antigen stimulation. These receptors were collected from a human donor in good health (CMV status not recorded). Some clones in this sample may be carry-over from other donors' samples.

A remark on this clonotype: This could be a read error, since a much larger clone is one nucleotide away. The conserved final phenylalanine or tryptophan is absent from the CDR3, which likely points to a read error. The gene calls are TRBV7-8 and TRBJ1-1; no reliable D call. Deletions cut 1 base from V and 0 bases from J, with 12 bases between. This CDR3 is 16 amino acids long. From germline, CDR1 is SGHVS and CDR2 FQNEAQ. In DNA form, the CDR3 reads TGTGCCAGCAGCTTAGTTGTCCGCAGCTTGAACACTGAAGCTTTCCTT. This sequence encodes CASSLVVRSLNTEAFL.

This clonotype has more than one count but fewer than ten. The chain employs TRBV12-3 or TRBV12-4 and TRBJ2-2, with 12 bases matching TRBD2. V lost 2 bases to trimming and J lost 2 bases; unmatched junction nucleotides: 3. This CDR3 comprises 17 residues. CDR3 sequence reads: CASSLLAGGPNTGELFF. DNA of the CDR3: TGTGCCAGCAGTTTACTAGCGGGAGGGCCTAACACCGGGGAGCTGTTTTTT.

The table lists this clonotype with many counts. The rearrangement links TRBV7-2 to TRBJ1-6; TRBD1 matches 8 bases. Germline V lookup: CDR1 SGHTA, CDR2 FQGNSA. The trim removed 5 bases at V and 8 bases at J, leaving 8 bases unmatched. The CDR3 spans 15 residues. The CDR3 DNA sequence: TGTGCCAGCAGCGGACAGGGTGGTATGGATTCACCCCTCCACTTT. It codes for CASSGQGGMDSPLHF.

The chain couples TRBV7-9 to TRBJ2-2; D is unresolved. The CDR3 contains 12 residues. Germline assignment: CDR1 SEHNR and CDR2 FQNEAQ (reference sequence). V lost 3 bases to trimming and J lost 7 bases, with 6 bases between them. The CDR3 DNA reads TGTGCCAGCAGCTTGAATGACGGGGAGCTGTTTTTT. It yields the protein CASSLNDGELFF.

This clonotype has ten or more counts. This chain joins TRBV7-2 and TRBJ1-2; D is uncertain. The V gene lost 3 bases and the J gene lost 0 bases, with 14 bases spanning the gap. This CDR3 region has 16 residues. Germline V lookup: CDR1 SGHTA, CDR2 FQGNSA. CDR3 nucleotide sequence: TGTGCCAGCAGCTTGGACTGGCAGAAGGCTAACTATGGCTACACCTTC. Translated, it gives CASSLDWQKANYGYTF.

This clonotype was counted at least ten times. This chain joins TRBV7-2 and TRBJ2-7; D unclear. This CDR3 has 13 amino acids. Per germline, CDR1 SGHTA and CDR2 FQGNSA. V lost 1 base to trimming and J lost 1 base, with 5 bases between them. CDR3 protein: CASSLGPSYEQYV. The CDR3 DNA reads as TGTGCCAGCAGCTTAGGGCCTTCCTACGAGCAGTACGTC.

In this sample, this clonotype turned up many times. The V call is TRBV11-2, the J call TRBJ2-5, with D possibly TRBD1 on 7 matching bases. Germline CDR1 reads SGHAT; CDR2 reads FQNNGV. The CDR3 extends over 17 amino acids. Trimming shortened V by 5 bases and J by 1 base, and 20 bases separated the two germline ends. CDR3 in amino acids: CASSPMRDSPSQETQYF. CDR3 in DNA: TGTGCCAGCAGCCCAATGCGGGACAGCCCCTCCCAAGAGACCCAGTACTTC.

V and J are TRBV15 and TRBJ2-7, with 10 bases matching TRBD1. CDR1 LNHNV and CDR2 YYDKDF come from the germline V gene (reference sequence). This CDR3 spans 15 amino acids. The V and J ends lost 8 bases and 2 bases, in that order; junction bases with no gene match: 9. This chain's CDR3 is CATRVGTGAAYEQYF. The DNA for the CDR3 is TGTGCCACCCGAGTCGGGACAGGGGCGGCCTACGAGCAGTACTTC. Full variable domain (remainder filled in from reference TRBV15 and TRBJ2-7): DAMVIQNPRYQVTQFGKPVTLSCSQTLNHNVMYWYQQKSSQAPKLLFHYYDKDFNNEADTPDNFQSRRPNTSFCFLDIRSPGLGDTAMYLCATRVGTGAAYEQYFGPGTRLTVT.

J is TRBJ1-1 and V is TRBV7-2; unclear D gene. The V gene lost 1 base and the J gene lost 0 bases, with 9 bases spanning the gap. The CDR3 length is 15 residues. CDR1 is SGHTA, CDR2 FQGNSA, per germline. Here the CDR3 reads CASSLVGSMNTEAFF. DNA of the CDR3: TGTGCCAGCAGCTTAGTCGGCTCCATGAACACTGAAGCTTTCTTT. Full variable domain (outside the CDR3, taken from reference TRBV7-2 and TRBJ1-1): GAGVSQSPSNKVTEKGKDVELRCDPISGHTALYWYRQSLGQGLEFLIYFQGNSAPDKSGLPSDRFSAERTGGSVSTLTIQRTQQEDSAVYLCASSLVGSMNTEAFFGQGTRLTVV.

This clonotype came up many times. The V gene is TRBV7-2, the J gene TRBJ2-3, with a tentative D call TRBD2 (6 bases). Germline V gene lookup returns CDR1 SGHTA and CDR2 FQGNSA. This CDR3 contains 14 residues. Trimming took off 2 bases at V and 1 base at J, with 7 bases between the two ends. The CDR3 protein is CASSLSSGTDTQYF. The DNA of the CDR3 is TGTGCCAGCAGCTTATCTAGCGGCACAGATACGCAGTATTTT.

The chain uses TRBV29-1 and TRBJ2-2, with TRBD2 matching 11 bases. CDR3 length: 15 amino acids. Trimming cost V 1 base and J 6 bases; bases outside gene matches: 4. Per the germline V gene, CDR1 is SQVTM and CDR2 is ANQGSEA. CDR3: CSVEVAGGPAGELFF. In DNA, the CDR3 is TGCAGCGTTGAAGTAGCGGGAGGGCCGGCCGGGGAGCTGTTTTTT.

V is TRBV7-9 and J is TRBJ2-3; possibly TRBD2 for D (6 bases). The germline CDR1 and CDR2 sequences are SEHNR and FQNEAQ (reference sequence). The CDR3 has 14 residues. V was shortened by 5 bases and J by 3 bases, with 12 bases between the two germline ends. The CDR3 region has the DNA TGTGCCAGCAGCCCACCGACTAGGACAGATACGCAGTATTTT. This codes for CASSPPTRTDTQYF.

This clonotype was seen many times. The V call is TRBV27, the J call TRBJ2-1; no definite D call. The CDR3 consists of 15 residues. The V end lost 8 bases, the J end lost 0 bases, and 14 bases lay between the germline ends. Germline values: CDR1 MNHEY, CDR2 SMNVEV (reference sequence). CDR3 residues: CASSLTPRSYNEQFF. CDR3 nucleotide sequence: TGTGCCAGCTCTCTAACTCCCCGCTCCTACAATGAGCAGTTCTTC.

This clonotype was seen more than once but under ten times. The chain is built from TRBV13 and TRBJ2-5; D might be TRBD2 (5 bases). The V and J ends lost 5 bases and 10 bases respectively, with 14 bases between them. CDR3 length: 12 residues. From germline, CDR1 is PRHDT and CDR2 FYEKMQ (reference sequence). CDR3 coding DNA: TGTGCCAGCAGCCAGTTCCCCCGGGACCAGTACTTC. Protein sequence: CASSQFPRDQYF.

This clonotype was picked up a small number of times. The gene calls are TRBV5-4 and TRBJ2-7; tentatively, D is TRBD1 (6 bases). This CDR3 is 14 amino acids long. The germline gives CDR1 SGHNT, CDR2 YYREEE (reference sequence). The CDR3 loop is CASSYPGHSSEQYV. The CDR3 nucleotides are TGTGCCAGCAGCTACCCGGGACACTCCTCCGAGCAGTACGTC.

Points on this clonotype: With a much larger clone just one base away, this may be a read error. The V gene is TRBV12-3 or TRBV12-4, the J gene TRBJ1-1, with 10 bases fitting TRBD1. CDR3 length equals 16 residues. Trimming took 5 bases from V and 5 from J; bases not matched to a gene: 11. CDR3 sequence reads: CASSNTFGQGETEAFF. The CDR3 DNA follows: TGTGCCAGCAGTAACACCTTTGGACAGGGGGAAACTGAAGCTTTCTTT.

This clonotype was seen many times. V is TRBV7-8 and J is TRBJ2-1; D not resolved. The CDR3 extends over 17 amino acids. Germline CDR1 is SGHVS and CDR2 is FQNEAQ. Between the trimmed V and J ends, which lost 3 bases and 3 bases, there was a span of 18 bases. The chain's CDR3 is CASSFPRRRNLYNEQFF. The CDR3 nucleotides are TGTGCCAGCAGCTTTCCTCGTCGACGGAACCTCTACAATGAGCAGTTCTTC.

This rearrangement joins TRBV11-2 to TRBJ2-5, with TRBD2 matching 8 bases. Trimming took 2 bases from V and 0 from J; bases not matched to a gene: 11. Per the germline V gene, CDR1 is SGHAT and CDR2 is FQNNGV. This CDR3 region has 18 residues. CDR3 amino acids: CASSLLGVVGRDQETQYF. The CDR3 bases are TGTGCCAGCAGCTTATTGGGGGTGGTCGGGAGGGACCAAGAGACCCAGTACTTC.

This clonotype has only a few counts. The CDR3 loop is CAIRPGTSNTEAFF. Written as DNA, the CDR3 is TGTGCCATCAGACCCGGGACTTCTAACACTGAAGCTTTCTTT. The chain combines TRBV10-3 with TRBJ1-1, with a tentative D call TRBD1 (5 bases). V lost 6 bases to trimming and J lost 2 bases, with 13 bases between them. CDR1 ENHRY and CDR2 SYGVKD come from the germline V gene. This CDR3 region has 14 residues.

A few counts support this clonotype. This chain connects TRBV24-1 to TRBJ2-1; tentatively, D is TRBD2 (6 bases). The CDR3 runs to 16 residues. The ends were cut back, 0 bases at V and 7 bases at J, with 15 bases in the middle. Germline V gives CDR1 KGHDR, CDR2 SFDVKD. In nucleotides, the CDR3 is TGTGCCACCAGTGATTTGCGGGACTCCCGTTTGAATGAGCAGTTCTTC. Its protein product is CATSDLRDSRLNEQFF.

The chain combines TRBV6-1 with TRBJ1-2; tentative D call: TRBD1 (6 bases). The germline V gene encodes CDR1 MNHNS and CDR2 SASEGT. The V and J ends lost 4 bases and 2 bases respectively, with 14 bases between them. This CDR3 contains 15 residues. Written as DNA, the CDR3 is TGTGCCAGCAGTGTTGGAGGGGGACTAAACTATGGCTACACCTTC. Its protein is CASSVGGGLNYGYTF.

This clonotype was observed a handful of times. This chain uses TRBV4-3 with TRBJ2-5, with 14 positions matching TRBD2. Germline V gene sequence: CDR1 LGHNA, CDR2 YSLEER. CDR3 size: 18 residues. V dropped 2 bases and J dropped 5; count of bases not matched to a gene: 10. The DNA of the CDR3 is TGCGCCAGCAGCCAACGCGGACTAGCGGGAGGCCGGGGGGAGACCCAGTACTTC. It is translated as CASSQRGLAGGRGETQYF.

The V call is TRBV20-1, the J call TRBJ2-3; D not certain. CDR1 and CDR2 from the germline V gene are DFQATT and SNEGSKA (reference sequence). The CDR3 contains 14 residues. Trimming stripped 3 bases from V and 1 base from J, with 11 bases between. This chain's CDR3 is CSARAAAGTDTQYF. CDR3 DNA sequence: TGCAGTGCTAGGGCGGCGGCAGGCACAGATACGCAGTATTTT.

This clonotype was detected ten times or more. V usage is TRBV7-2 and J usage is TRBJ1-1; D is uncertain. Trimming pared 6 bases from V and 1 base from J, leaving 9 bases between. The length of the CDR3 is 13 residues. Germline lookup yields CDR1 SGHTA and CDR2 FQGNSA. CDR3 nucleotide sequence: TGTGCCAGCAGGCGGGAGTGGAACACTGAAGCTTTCTTT. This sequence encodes CASRREWNTEAFF.

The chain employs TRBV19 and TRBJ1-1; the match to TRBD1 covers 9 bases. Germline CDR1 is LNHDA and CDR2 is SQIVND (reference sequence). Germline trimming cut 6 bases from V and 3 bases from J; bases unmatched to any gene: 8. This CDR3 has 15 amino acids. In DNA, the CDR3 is TGTGCCAGTAGCAGGACAGGGGTAACTGACACTGAAGCTTTCTTT. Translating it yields CASSRTGVTDTEAFF.

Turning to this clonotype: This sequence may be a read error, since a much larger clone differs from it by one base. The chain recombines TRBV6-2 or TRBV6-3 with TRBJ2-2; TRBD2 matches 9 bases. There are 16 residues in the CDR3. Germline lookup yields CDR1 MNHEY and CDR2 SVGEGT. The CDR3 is CVTLRIAGAGTGELFF. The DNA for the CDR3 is TGTGTCACCCTACGCATAGCGGGAGCCGGCACCGGGGAGCTGTTTTTT.